This T cell receptor beta chain was recovered during a study of vaccination and CD4 T cells after COVID-19. Study details: The stimulating agents, overlapping spike peptides, came from SARS-CoV-2, HCoV-NL63, HCoV-OC43 and HCoV-229E. A CEFX pool, an HIV-1 Nef pool, or no peptide went to control cultures.

Treatment specified: roughly 11-day PBMC culture with coronavirus spike peptide pools or control peptides (ViraFEST assay). ViraFEST sequenced TCRs after peptide-pool expansion of antigen-specific T cells. Culture conditions combined some 1.9 million PBMCs per well with 9 to 10 IU/ml IL-2 and about 10 ug/ml peptide pools. Comments on this clonotype: What it binds is unknown.

V was pared by 5 bases and J by 4 bases, with 14 bases between. CDR1 and CDR2 from the germline V gene are SGHTA and FQGNSA. CDR3 length: 14 residues. With the Oncomine TCR Beta short-read assay, DNA from cultured CD4+ T cells was sequenced. TCRdb passed the PCR reads through MiXCR, listing each CDR3 protein once. Here the sample spans some 25,000 distinct CDR3 sequences, 35% to 55% being singletons. The chain employs TRBV7-2 and TRBJ1-2, with D unclear. This clonotype originated in a human donor who had recovered from COVID-19. Sample: CD4+ T cells from blood, cultured in vitro. CDR3 region: CASSPKSRPYGYTF. In DNA form, the CDR3 reads TGTGCCAGCAGCCCAAAATCCCGACCCTATGGCTACACCTTC.